Following are 14 T cell receptor beta chains from one sample sequenced in a study of blood T cell repertoires in COVID-19. Clones were read by immunoSEQ multiplex PCR, and TCRdb kept only the in-frame ones, dropping some. Among tens of thousands of clones listed, roughly four fifths were seen once. Sequenced material: peripheral blood. These receptors were taken from a man in his 60s with active COVID-19.

The chain's CDR3 is CASSTSGGQYNEQFF. In DNA form, the CDR3 reads TGTGCCAGCAGTACTAGCGGGGGGCAATACAATGAGCAGTTCTTC. This chain connects TRBV9 to TRBJ2-1; 12 nucleotides agree with TRBD2. Germline V gene sequence: CDR1 SGDLS, CDR2 YYNGEE. CDR3 length: 15 residues. V shed 5 bases and J 4 bases; nucleotides not matched to a gene: 4.

The CDR3 nucleotides are TGTGCCAGTAGTCGTTCTTCGGGACTCTACAATGAGCAGTTCTTC. Translated: CASSRSSGLYNEQFF. This chain joins TRBV19 and TRBJ2-1, with a weak D call TRBD2 (6 bases). The CDR3 sequence is 15 residues long. V lost 5 bases, J lost 3 bases, and 14 bases lay in between. Looked up from germline, CDR1 is LNHDA and CDR2 is SQIVND (reference sequence). The full variable domain, with the rest looked up from reference TRBV19 and TRBJ2-1, is DGGITQSPKYLFRKEGQNVTLSCEQNLNHDAMYWYRQDPGQGLRLIYYSQIVNDFQKGDIAEGYSVSREKKESFPLTVTSAQKNPTAFYLCASSRSSGLYNEQFFGPGTRLTVL.

This clone was counted once. The chain recombines TRBV29-1 with TRBJ2-2, with 10 bases identical to TRBD1. The CDR3 consists of 16 residues. The V and J ends lost 4 bases and 0 bases, in that order; junction bases with no gene match: 5. CDR1 and CDR2 from the germline V gene are SQVTM and ANQGSEA. CDR3 sequence (DNA): TGCAGCGTTGGGGGGACAGGGGTGGCGAACACCGGGGAGCTGTTTTTT. Translation gives CSVGGTGVANTGELFF.

The V and J genes are TRBV7-9 and TRBJ2-2; D is perhaps TRBD1 (6 bases). CDR1 is SEHNR and CDR2 is FQNEAQ in the germline V gene (reference sequence). The CDR3 has 16 amino acids. Trimming removed 1 base from V and 2 bases from J, with 11 bases in between. CDR3: CASSLGLQGNTGELFF. DNA of the CDR3: TGTGCCAGCAGCTTAGGTCTACAGGGAAACACCGGGGAGCTGTTTTTT.

The chain recombines TRBV3-1 (or the pseudogene TRBV3-2) with TRBJ2-2, with D perhaps TRBD1 (6 bases). CDR3 size: 15 residues. Deletions cut 1 base from V and 4 bases from J, with 10 bases between. Per the germline V gene, CDR1 is LGHDT and CDR2 is YNNKEL (reference sequence). CDR3 in amino acids: CASSQGQAATGELFF. DNA of the CDR3: TGTGCCAGCAGCCAAGGACAGGCGGCCACCGGGGAGCTGTTTTTT.

The chain is built from TRBV27 and TRBJ2-3; 8 bases align to TRBD1. The germline CDR1 and CDR2 sequences are MNHEY and SMNVEV (reference sequence). The CDR3 extends over 17 amino acids. J was trimmed by 2 bases and V by 4 bases; bases with no gene match: 11. The CDR3 here is CASSSPRTGFYTDTQYF. For the CDR3, the DNA is TGTGCCAGCAGTTCCCCCCGGACAGGGTTTTACACAGATACGCAGTATTTT.

V usage is TRBV14 and J usage is TRBJ1-1; 8 bases line up with TRBD1. In germline, CDR1 is SGHDN, CDR2 FVKESK. This CDR3 is built from 14 residues. V was pared by 6 bases and J by 1 base, with 4 bases of the junction left unmatched. The CDR3 region is CASRRQGKNTEAFF. Written as DNA, the CDR3 is TGTGCCAGCAGGAGACAGGGGAAGAACACTGAAGCTTTCTTT.

The CDR3 protein is CASSLGRGWTGAETQYF. The CDR3 DNA reads as TGTGCCAGCAGTTTAGGACGGGGTTGGACAGGGGCAGAGACCCAGTACTTC. The chain combines TRBV28 with TRBJ2-5; 9 positions agree with TRBD1. The CDR3 runs to 17 residues. Germline V gene sequence: CDR1 MDHEN, CDR2 SYDVKM. V shed 2 bases and J 4 bases; nucleotides not matched to a gene: 11.

The chain carries TRBV27 and TRBJ2-7; a possible D gene is TRBD2 (7 bases). Trimming pared 7 bases from V and 12 bases from J, leaving 22 bases between. The CDR3 is 13 amino acids. The germline CDR1 and CDR2 sequences are MNHEY and SMNVEV (reference sequence). The CDR3 region is CASTHAGDTLRYF. CDR3 DNA sequence: TGTGCCAGCACCCATGCGGGGGACACCTTAAGGTACTTC.

This clone has only a few counts. The chain uses TRBV19 and TRBJ1-6; D gene unclear. The CDR3 has 14 amino acids. From germline, CDR1 is LNHDA and CDR2 SQIVND (reference sequence). Trimming took 6 bases from V and 3 from J, leaving 9 bases between them. The CDR3 loop reads CASSGNLYNSPLHF. The CDR3 region has the DNA TGTGCCAGTAGCGGGAATCTCTATAATTCACCCCTCCACTTT.

This chain joins TRBV15 and TRBJ2-6, with a possible D match to TRBD1 (5 bases). The CDR3 has 18 amino acids. Germline V lookup: CDR1 LNHNV, CDR2 YYDKDF (reference sequence). V lost 5 bases to trimming and J lost 0 bases, with 17 bases between them. The CDR3 coding sequence is TGTGCCACCAGCGATAGGGGTGGAGCCTTCTCTGGGGCCAACGTCCTGACTTTC. Translated, it gives CATSDRGGAFSGANVLTF. Variable domain in full (rest from reference TRBV15 and TRBJ2-6): DAMVIQNPRYQVTQFGKPVTLSCSQTLNHNVMYWYQQKSSQAPKLLFHYYDKDFNNEADTPDNFQSRRPNTSFCFLDIRSPGLGDTAMYLCATSDRGGAFSGANVLTFGAGSRLTVL.

The chain couples TRBV6-5 to TRBJ2-7, with TRBD2 identical over 10 bases. Germline CDR1 is MNHEY and CDR2 is SVGAGI. The CDR3 loop spans 14 amino acids. J lost 6 bases, V lost 7 bases, and 9 bases had no gene match. CDR3 bases: TGTGCCAGCAACCCGACTAGCGGGTCCCCCGAGCAGTACTTC. It is translated as CASNPTSGSPEQYF.

This rearrangement joins TRBV19 to TRBJ1-1; 7 bases are a match to TRBD1. CDR1 and CDR2 (germline): LNHDA, SQIVND (reference sequence). This CDR3 is 14 amino acids long. Trimming removed 6 bases from V and 3 bases from J; junction bases left unmatched: 7. Written as DNA, the CDR3 is TGTGCCAGTAGGGACAGGAGAAAGGACACTGAAGCTTTCTTT. It specifies CASRDRRKDTEAFF.

This chain uses TRBV3-1 (or the pseudogene TRBV3-2) with TRBJ1-2; possibly TRBD1 for D (6 bases). This CDR3 region has 14 residues. Germline V gene sequence: CDR1 LGHDT, CDR2 YNNKEL (reference sequence). V lost 4 bases and J 8 bases, leaving 17 bases between the germline ends. The CDR3 here is CASSRRDTTGGYTF. The CDR3 bases are TGTGCCAGCAGCCGCCGGGACACAACGGGGGGCTACACCTTC.